The 11 T cell receptor beta chains in this list originate from one sample, sequenced in a study of blood T cell repertoires in COVID-19. Data came from immunoSEQ multiplex PCR; TCRdb stores just in-frame clones and leaves some out. The sample holds 250,000 to 300,000 clones, 70% to 90% seen once. The sample was PBMCs or T cells enriched from blood (not recorded which). Every receptor here comes from a woman aged 45-65 years who had recovered from COVID-19.

The chain carries TRBV5-1 and TRBJ2-3; TRBD2 matches 11 bases. Per germline, CDR1 SGHRS and CDR2 YFSETQ. This CDR3 spans 16 amino acids. V shed 2 bases and J 0 bases; nucleotides not matched to a gene: 2. The CDR3: CASSFGTSGSTDTQYF. For the CDR3, the DNA is TGCGCCAGCAGCTTCGGGACTAGCGGTAGCACAGATACGCAGTATTTT.

The chain employs TRBV5-1 and TRBJ2-6; 9 bases line up with TRBD2. Trimming at V came to 2 bases and at J to 0 bases, leaving 3 bases not matched to a gene. CDR1 is SGHRS and CDR2 is YFSETQ in the germline V gene. The CDR3 consists of 17 residues. As DNA, the CDR3 is TGCGCCAGCAGCTTTCTAGCGGGAAGCTCTGGGGCCAACGTCCTGACTTTC. Its translation: CASSFLAGSSGANVLTF. The full variable domain, with the rest looked up from reference TRBV5-1 and TRBJ2-6, is KAGVTQTPRYLIKTRGQQVTLSCSPISGHRSVSWYQQTPGQGLQFLFEYFSETQRNKGNFPGRFSGRQFSNSRSEMNVSTLELGDSALYLCASSFLAGSSGANVLTFGAGSRLTVL.

The chain recombines TRBV25-1 with TRBJ2-7; 8 bases fit TRBD2. Germline CDR1 MGHDK, CDR2 SYGVNS. CDR3 length: 14 amino acids. The J segment lost 0 bases and the V segment lost 4 bases, leaving 2 bases of the junction unmatched. CDR3 sequence: CASSGLATSYEQYF. For the CDR3, the DNA is TGTGCCAGCAGTGGACTAGCGACCTCCTACGAGCAGTACTTC.

V gene TRBV11-2 combines with J gene TRBJ2-5; TRBD2 is a possible D gene (6 bases). V was pared by 5 bases and J by 4 bases, with 11 bases between. CDR1 is SGHAT and CDR2 is FQNNGV in the germline V gene. The CDR3 covers 13 residues. CDR3 bases: TGTGCCAGCAGCACAGAGCGGGCAGAGACCCAGTACTTC. Residues: CASSTERAETQYF.

The gene calls are TRBV12-1 and TRBJ2-3; TRBD2, the table's D call, was not compared with the DNA. TRBV12-1 represents a pseudogene. This CDR3 is built from 15 residues. CDR3 amino acids: CASSLKREGTDTQYF. CDR3 DNA sequence: TGTGCCAGCAGCTTGAAGCGGGAGGGCACAGATACGCAGTATTTT.

J is TRBJ1-1 and V is TRBV9, with D perhaps TRBD1 (5 bases). CDR3 length: 15 residues. Per germline, CDR1 SGDLS and CDR2 YYNGEE. V shed 2 bases and J shed 7 bases, with 18 bases lying between them. The CDR3 protein is CASSVGGQVFGEAFF. In DNA, the CDR3 is TGTGCCAGCAGCGTCGGGGGTCAGGTATTTGGTGAAGCTTTCTTT. The variable domain in full, with the rest retrieved from reference TRBV9 and TRBJ1-1, is DSGVTQTPKHLITATGQRVTLRCSPRSGDLSVYWYQQSLDQGLQFLIQYYNGEERAKGNILERFSAQQFPDLHSELNLSSLELGDSALYFCASSVGGQVFGEAFFGQGTRLTVV.

About this clone itself: A junction boundary mismatches the germline segment, possibly from a read error. CDR3 in DNA: TGTGCCAGTAGTCTAGAGCGTCAGCCCCAGCATTTT. Translation: CASSLERQPQHF. The chain is built from TRBV19 and TRBJ1-5; D ambiguous. The CDR3 runs 12 residues. CDR1 and CDR2 (germline): LNHDA, SQIVND (reference sequence).

The genes are TRBV5-5 and TRBJ2-1; TRBD2 is a possible D gene (5 bases). With 1 base removed from V and 8 bases from J, the gap between germline ends came to 25 bases. Germline CDR1 SGHKS, CDR2 YYEKEE (reference sequence). The CDR3 sequence is 18 residues long. In DNA, the CDR3 is TGTGCCAGCAGCTTGTTCATCTTACGGGAAGCCGATCGGGATGAGCAGTTCTTC. It is translated as CASSLFILREADRDEQFF.

The chain has TRBV10-3 and TRBJ1-2, with 7 bases matching TRBD1. The J segment lost 0 bases and the V segment lost 4 bases, leaving 11 bases of the junction unmatched. CDR1 and CDR2 from the germline V gene are ENHRY and SYGVKD. CDR3 length: 17 residues. The DNA of the CDR3 is TGTGCCATCAGTGGCATACCGGAAGACAGGGCTAACTATGGCTACACCTTC. Amino acids: CAISGIPEDRANYGYTF.

The chain couples TRBV7-3 to TRBJ2-1, with 10 positions matching TRBD2. The CDR3 extends over 15 amino acids. Trimming at V came to 2 bases and at J to 7 bases, leaving 5 bases not matched to a gene. Germline V lookup: CDR1 SGHTA, CDR2 FQGTGA. Written as DNA, the CDR3 is TGTGCCAGCAGCTTATGGCTAGCGGGAGAGAATGAGCAGTTCTTC. It encodes CASSLWLAGENEQFF.

This clone was detected a few times. The V and J genes are TRBV15 and TRBJ2-1; D is possibly TRBD1 (6 bases). Trimming stripped 0 bases from V and 8 bases from J, with 14 bases between. The germline V gene has CDR1 LNHNV and CDR2 YYDKDF (reference sequence). This CDR3 spans 15 amino acids. This CDR3 is CATSRDETGLHEQFF. CDR3 coding DNA: TGTGCCACCAGCAGAGATGAAACAGGGCTCCATGAGCAGTTCTTC.